This T cell receptor (beta chain) was found in a study of T cell responses to AZD1222 COVID-19 vaccine. Study-wide results and caveats: Spike-specific TCR breadth and depth were elevated following two AZD1222 doses. The repertoires were collected only after the peak T cell response.

TCRdb's table, derived via immunoSEQ multiplex PCR, lists solely in-frame clones and lacks some. The sample includes some 250,000 clones, around 92% of them seen just once. Second-dose intervals near 4 or 12 weeks were combined. There are a few counts of this clone. Its antigen is as yet unknown. This CDR3 region has 12 residues. Trimming pared 8 bases from V and 3 bases from J, leaving 10 bases between. Per the germline V gene, CDR1 is SNHLY and CDR2 is FYNNEI. This TCR was recovered from an adult who received the AZD1222 COVID-19 vaccine. The chain links TRBV2 to TRBJ1-1; no definite D call. This specimen was peripheral blood, taken 28 days after the second AZD1222 dose. The CDR3 nucleotides read TGTGCCAGCCTGGGCAGCCACACTGAAGCTTTCTTT. Residues: CASLGSHTEAFF.